This T cell receptor (beta chain) was retrieved from a study of T cell responses to AZD1222 COVID-19 vaccine. The V gene's germline CDR1 is SQVTM and CDR2 ANQGSEA. This CDR3 has 13 residues. V gave up 2 bases and J gave up 5 bases; unmatched junction bases: 5. General study results and limits: Rises in breadth and depth of Spike-specific TCRs came after two AZD1222 doses. Per reports, nearly half of all spike-specific TCRs target regions that are unmutated in variants. In a largely white British group with more females than males, clonal diversity was possibly underestimated.

Produced via immunoSEQ multiplex PCR; TCRdb's table is partial and in-frame only. Of more than 85,000 clones listed, 85% to 95% are singletons. Turning to this clone: Its antigen is undetermined.

This sample comprised peripheral blood, obtained on day 0 of AZD1222 vaccination. The sequence was obtained from an adult in good health. The chain uses TRBV29-1 and TRBJ2-7; TRBD1 aligns across 8 bases. This CDR3 is CSVELARGHEQYF. The CDR3 DNA reads as TGCAGCGTTGAACTCGCCAGGGGGCACGAGCAGTACTTC.